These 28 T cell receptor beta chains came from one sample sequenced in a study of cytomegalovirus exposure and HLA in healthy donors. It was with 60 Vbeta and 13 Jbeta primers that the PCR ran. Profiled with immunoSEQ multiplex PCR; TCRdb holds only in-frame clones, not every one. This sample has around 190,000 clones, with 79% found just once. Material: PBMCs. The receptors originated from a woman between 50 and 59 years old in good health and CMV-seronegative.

DNA of the CDR3: TGTGCCAGCAGACCCACAGGGGTTGGTGAGCAGTTCTTC. This translates into CASRPTGVGEQFF. The chain recombines TRBV6-5 with TRBJ2-1; TRBD1 matches 7 bases. V was clipped by 6 bases and J by 9 bases; unmatched bases: 8. Germline V gene lookup returns CDR1 MNHEY and CDR2 SVGAGI. The CDR3 covers 13 residues.

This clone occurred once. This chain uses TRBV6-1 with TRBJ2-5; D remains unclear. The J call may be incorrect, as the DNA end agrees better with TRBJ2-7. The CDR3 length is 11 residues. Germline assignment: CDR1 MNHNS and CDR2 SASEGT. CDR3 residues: CASSEPSEQYF. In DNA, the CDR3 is TGTGCCAGCAGTGAACCATCCGAGCAGTACTTC.

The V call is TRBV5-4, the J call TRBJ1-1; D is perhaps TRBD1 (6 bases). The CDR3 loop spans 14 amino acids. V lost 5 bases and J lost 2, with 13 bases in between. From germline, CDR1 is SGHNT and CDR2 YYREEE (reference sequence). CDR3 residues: CASREDSVNTEAFF. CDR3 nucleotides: TGTGCCAGCAGGGAGGACAGCGTTAACACTGAAGCTTTCTTT.

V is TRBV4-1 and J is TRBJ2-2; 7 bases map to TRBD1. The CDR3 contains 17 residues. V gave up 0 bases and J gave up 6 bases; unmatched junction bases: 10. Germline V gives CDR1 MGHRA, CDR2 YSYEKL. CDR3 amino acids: CASSQDGAGGRSGELFF. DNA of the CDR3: TGCGCCAGCAGCCAAGATGGGGCAGGGGGACGATCCGGGGAGCTGTTTTTT.

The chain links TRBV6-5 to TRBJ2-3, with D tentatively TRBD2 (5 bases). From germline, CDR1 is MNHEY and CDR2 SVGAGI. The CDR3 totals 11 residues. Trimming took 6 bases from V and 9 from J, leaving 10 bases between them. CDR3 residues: CASSNGLTQYF. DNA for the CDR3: TGTGCCAGCAGCAATGGACTGACGCAGTATTTT.

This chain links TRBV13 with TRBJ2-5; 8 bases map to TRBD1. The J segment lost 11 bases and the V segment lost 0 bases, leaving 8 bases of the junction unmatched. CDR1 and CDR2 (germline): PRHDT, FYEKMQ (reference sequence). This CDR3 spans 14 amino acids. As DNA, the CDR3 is TGTGCCAGCAGCTTAGGCCTAGGACAGGGTCAGCAGTACTTC. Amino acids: CASSLGLGQGQQYF. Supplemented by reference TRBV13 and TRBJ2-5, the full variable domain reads AAGVIQSPRHLIKEKRETATLKCYPIPRHDTVYWYQQGPGQDPQFLISFYEKMQSDKGSIPDRFSAQQFSDYHSELNMSSLELGDSALYFCASSLGLGQGQQYFGPGTRLLVL.

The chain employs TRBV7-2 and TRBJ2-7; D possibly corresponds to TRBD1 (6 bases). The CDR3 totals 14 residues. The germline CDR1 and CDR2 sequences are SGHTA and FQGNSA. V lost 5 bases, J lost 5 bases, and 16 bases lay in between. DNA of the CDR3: TGTGCCAGCAGCCCTAACAGGGTCGGAAACGAGCAGTACTTC. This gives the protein CASSPNRVGNEQYF.

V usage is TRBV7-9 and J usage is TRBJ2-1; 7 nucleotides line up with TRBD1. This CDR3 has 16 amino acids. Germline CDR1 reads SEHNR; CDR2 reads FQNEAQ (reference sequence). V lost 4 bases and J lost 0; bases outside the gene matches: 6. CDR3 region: CASSSPTGSSYNEQFF. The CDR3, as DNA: TGTGCCAGCAGCTCACCGACAGGGAGCTCCTACAATGAGCAGTTCTTC.

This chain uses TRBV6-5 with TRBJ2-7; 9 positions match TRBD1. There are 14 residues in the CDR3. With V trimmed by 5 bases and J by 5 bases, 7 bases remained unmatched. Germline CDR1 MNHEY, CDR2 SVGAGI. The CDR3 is CASSAGTGLHEQYF. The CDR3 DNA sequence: TGTGCCAGCAGTGCAGGGACAGGGCTGCACGAGCAGTACTTC.

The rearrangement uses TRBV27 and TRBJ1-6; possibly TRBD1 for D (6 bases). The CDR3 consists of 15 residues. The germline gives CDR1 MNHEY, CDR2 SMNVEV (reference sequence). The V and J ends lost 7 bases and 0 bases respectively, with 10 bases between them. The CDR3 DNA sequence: TGTGCCAGCATGAGGGGGATCTCCTATAATTCACCCCTCCACTTT. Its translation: CASMRGISYNSPLHF.

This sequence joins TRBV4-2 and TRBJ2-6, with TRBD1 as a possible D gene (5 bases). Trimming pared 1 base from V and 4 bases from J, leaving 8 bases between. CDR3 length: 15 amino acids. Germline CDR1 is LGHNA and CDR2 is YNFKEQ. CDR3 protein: CASSQAPGGANVLTF. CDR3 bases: TGTGCCAGCAGCCAAGCCCCAGGGGGGGCCAACGTCCTGACTTTC.

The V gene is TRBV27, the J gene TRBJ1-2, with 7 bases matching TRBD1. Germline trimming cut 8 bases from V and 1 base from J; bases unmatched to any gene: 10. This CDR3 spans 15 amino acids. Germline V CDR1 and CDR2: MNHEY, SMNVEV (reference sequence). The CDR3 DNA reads TGTGCCAGCGGGTTGACAGGGAACCTTAACTATGGCTACACCTTC. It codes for CASGLTGNLNYGYTF.

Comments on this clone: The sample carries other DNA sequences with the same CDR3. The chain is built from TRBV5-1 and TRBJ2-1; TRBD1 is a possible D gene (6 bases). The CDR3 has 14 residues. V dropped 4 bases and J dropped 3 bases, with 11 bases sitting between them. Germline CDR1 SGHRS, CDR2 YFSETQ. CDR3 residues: CASSPGQSYNEQFF. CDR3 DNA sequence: TGCGCCAGCAGCCCCGGACAGAGCTACAATGAGCAGTTCTTC.

The CDR3 protein is CASSPRGLAEITSTDTQYF. In nucleotides, the CDR3 is TGTGCCAGCAGCCCCCGCGGACTAGCGGAAATTACTAGCACAGATACGCAGTATTTT. This sequence joins TRBV7-2 and TRBJ2-3; 10 bases fit TRBD2. J was trimmed by 0 bases and V by 5 bases; bases with no gene match: 14. The CDR3 contains 19 residues. Germline lookup yields CDR1 SGHTA and CDR2 FQGNSA.

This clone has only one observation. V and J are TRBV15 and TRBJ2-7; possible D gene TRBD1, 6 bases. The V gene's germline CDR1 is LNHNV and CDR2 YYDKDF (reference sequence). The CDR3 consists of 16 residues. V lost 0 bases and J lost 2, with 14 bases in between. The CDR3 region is CATSREERTAPYEQYF. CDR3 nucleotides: TGTGCCACCAGCAGAGAGGAGCGGACAGCCCCCTACGAGCAGTACTTC.

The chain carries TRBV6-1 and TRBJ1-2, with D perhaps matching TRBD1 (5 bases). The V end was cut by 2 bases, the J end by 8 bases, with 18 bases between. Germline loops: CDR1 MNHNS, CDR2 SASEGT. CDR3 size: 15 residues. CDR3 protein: CASSESGRGNGGYTF. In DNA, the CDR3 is TGTGCCAGCAGTGAAAGTGGAAGGGGAAATGGCGGCTACACCTTC.

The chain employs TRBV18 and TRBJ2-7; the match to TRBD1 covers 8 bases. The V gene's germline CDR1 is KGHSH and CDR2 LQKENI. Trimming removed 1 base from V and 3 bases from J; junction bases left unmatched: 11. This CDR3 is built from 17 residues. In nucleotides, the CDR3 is TGTGCCAGCTCACCACTGGCTCAGTTAGGACAGGGCTACGAGCAGTACTTC. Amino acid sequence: CASSPLAQLGQGYEQYF.

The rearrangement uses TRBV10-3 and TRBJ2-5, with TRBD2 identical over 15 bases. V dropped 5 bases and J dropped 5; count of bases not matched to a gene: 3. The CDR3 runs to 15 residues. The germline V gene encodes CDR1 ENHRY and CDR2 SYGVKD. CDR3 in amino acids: CAISLGTSGGETQYF. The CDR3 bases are TGTGCCATCAGTCTCGGGACTAGCGGGGGGGAGACCCAGTACTTC.

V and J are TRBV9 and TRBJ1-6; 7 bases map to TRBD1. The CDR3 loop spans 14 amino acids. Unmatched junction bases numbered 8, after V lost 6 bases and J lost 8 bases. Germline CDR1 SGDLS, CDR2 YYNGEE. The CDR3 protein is CASKRDSRYSPLHF. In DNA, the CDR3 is TGTGCCAGCAAGAGGGACAGTCGATATTCACCCCTCCACTTT. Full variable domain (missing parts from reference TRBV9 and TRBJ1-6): DSGVTQTPKHLITATGQRVTLRCSPRSGDLSVYWYQQSLDQGLQFLIQYYNGEERAKGNILERFSAQQFPDLHSELNLSSLELGDSALYFCASKRDSRYSPLHFGNGTRLTVT.

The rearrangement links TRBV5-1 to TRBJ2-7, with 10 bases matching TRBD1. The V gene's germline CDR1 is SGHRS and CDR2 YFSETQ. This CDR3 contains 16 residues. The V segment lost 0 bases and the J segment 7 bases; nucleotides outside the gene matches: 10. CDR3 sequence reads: CASSLAGGQGSQEQYF. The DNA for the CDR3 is TGCGCCAGCAGCTTGGCGGGGGGACAGGGGAGCCAAGAGCAGTACTTC.

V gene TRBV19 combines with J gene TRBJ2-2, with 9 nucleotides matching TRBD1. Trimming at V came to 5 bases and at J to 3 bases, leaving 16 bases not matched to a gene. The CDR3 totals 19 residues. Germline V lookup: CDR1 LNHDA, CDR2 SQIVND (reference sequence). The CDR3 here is CASSYRDRVSSVYTGELFF. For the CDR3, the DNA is TGTGCCAGTAGTTACCGGGACAGGGTAAGCTCAGTGTACACCGGGGAGCTGTTTTTT. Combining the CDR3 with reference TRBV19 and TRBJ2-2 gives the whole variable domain DGGITQSPKYLFRKEGQNVTLSCEQNLNHDAMYWYRQDPGQGLRLIYYSQIVNDFQKGDIAEGYSVSREKKESFPLTVTSAQKNPTAFYLCASSYRDRVSSVYTGELFFGEGSRLTVL.

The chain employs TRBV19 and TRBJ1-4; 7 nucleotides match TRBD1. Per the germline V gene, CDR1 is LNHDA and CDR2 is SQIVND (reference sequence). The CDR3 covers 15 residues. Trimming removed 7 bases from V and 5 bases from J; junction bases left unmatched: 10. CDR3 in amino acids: CASTFIRGSNEKLFF. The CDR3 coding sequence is TGTGCCAGTACCTTTATCAGGGGGTCAAATGAAAAACTGTTTTTT. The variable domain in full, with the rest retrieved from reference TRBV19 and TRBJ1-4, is DGGITQSPKYLFRKEGQNVTLSCEQNLNHDAMYWYRQDPGQGLRLIYYSQIVNDFQKGDIAEGYSVSREKKESFPLTVTSAQKNPTAFYLCASTFIRGSNEKLFFGSGTQLSVL.

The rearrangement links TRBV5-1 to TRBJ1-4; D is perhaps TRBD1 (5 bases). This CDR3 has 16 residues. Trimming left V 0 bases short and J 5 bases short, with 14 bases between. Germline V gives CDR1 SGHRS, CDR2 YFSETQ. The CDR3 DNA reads TGCGCCAGCAGCTTGGCTATGGGCAGGGTAAATGAAAAACTGTTTTTT. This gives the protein CASSLAMGRVNEKLFF.

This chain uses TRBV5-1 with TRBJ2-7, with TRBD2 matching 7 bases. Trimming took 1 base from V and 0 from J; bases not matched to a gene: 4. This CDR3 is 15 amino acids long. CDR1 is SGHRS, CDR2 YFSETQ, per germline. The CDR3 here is CASSLTSANSYEQYF. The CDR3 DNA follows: TGCGCCAGCAGCTTGACTAGCGCTAACTCCTACGAGCAGTACTTC. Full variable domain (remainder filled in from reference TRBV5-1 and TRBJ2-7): KAGVTQTPRYLIKTRGQQVTLSCSPISGHRSVSWYQQTPGQGLQFLFEYFSETQRNKGNFPGRFSGRQFSNSRSEMNVSTLELGDSALYLCASSLTSANSYEQYFGPGTRLTVT.

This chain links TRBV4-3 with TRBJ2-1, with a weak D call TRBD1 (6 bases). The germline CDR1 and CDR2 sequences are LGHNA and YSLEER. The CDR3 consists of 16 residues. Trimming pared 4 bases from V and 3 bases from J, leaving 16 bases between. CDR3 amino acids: CASSLVSGVDYNEQFF. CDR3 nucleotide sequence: TGCGCCAGCAGCCTAGTTTCAGGGGTGGACTACAATGAGCAGTTCTTC.

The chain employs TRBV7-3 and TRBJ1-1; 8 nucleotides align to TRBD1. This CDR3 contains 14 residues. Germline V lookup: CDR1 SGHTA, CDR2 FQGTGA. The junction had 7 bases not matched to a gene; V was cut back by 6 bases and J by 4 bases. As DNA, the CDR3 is TGTGCCAGCAGTCCGACAGGGGTAGGCACTGAAGCTTTCTTT. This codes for CASSPTGVGTEAFF.

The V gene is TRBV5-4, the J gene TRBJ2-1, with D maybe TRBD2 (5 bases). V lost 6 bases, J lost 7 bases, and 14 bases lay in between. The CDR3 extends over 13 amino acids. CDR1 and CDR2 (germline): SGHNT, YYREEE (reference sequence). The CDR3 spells CASIGLDLNEQFF. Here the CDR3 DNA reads TGTGCCAGCATCGGACTGGATTTAAATGAGCAGTTCTTC.

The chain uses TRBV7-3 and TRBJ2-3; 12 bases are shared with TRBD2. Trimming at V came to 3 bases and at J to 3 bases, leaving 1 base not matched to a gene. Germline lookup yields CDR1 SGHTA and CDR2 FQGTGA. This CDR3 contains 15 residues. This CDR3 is CASSFGLAGTDTQYF. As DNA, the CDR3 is TGTGCCAGCAGCTTCGGACTAGCGGGGACAGATACGCAGTATTTT.